This T cell receptor beta chain originates from a study of OX40 agonist ivuxolimab in advanced cancers. Study information: At doses from 0.01 to 10 mg/kg, patients were given intravenous ivuxolimab every 2 weeks. Hepatocellular carcinoma, melanoma, renal cell or head and neck cancer was diagnosed in the dose-escalation patients. Study-level findings and limits: Expanded clones were, on average, more numerous among CD8+ T cells than CD4+. Dosing at 0.1 to 3.0 mg/kg was accompanied by clonal expansion of CD4+ and CD8+ blood T cells by week 6.

TCRdb's table, derived via immunoSEQ multiplex PCR, lists solely in-frame clones and lacks some. The repertoire has 110,000 or so clones, approximately 90% of them found once; the top ten carry around 0.64%. CDR1 SGDLS and CDR2 YYNGEE come from the germline V gene. CDR3 length equals 15 residues. Trimming at V came to 4 bases and at J to 4 bases, leaving 7 bases not matched to a gene. Regarding this clone: Antigen unknown.

V and J are TRBV9 and TRBJ1-4, with 7 bases identical to TRBD1. Sequencing used CD4+ or CD8+ T cells sorted from blood, obtained in a trial of the OX40 agonist ivuxolimab. The sequence was obtained from an adult with an advanced solid tumor such as melanoma, head and neck, liver or kidney cancer. The DNA for the CDR3 is TGTGCCAGCAGCAACCGCGGGACAGATAATGAAAAACTGTTTTTT. It translates to CASSNRGTDNEKLFF.